A single sample gave rise to the 8 T cell receptor beta chains below, sequenced in a study of T cell responses to AZD1222 COVID-19 vaccine (dated by TCRdb to 2020 to 2022). This specimen's time point label, per the study, means: about 28 days (+/-7) after the second vaccine dose. Library preparation employed the immunoSEQ multiplex PCR assay. TCRdb obtained this table from immuneACCESS and retained in-frame rearrangements with V and J assigned. These tables miss some clones; where compared with another copy, unresolved V genes account for less than half of the shortfall, and the remainder is unexplained. A total of roughly 180,000 clones appear in this sample, more than 85% of them only once. The ten largest make up 1.5% to 2% of the sample. The sample here was peripheral blood, taken 28 days after the second AZD1222 dose. The receptors here all came from an adult who received the AZD1222 COVID-19 vaccine.

This clone was counted only a few times. The chain combines TRBV5-4 with TRBJ1-6; 7 bases fit TRBD1. Germline V lookup: CDR1 SGHNT, CDR2 YYREEE (reference sequence). Unmatched junction bases numbered 2, after V lost 0 bases and J lost 5 bases. This CDR3 region has 15 residues. In DNA, the CDR3 is TGTGCCAGCAGCTTGGTACAGGGGAATAATTCACCCCTCCACTTT. Residues: CASSLVQGNNSPLHF.

This clone came up once. This rearrangement joins TRBV6-4 to TRBJ1-5; D possibly corresponds to TRBD1 (5 bases). V lost 6 bases, J lost 7 bases, and 13 bases lay in between. The CDR3 sequence is 13 residues long. The germline V gene has CDR1 MRHNA and CDR2 SNTAGT. For the CDR3, the DNA is TGTGCCAGCAGCACCAGGGAAGGACAGCCCCAGCATTTT. Translated: CASSTREGQPQHF.

The V call is TRBV7-2, the J call TRBJ1-2; D gene ambiguous. This CDR3 spans 16 amino acids. The germline V gene encodes CDR1 SGHTA and CDR2 FQGNSA. Trimming left V 1 base short and J 6 bases short, with 18 bases between. The DNA for the CDR3 is TGTGCCAGCAGCTTAGGTCCGGCCAGGCCGATCAATGGCTACACCTTC. Protein product: CASSLGPARPINGYTF.

Only one count was recorded for this clone. The chain uses TRBV7-9 and TRBJ2-3; D not certain. This CDR3 region has 13 residues. With 7 bases removed from V and 2 bases from J, the gap between germline ends came to 10 bases. Germline lookup yields CDR1 SEHNR and CDR2 FQNEAQ (reference sequence). CDR3 DNA: TGTGCCAGCACCCCCCGTGCCACAGATACGCAGTATTTT. It yields the protein CASTPRATDTQYF.

The chain carries TRBV11-2 and TRBJ1-4, with no clear D. V was trimmed by 7 bases and J by 0 bases, leaving 12 bases between them. This CDR3 spans 15 amino acids. Germline lookup yields CDR1 SGHAT and CDR2 FQNNGV. The CDR3 DNA reads TGTGCCAGCACCTCGACGGTTGCAACTAATGAAAAACTGTTTTTT. Residues: CASTSTVATNEKLFF. The whole variable domain, remainder taken from reference TRBV11-2 and TRBJ1-4, is EAGVAQSPRYKIIEKRQSVAFWCNPISGHATLYWYQQILGQGPKLLIQFQNNGVVDDSQLPKDRFSAERLKGVDSTLKIQPAKLEDSAVYLCASTSTVATNEKLFFGSGTQLSVL.

The chain couples TRBV11-2 to TRBJ1-2; tentative D call: TRBD1 (6 bases). Germline V gene sequence: CDR1 SGHAT, CDR2 FQNNGV. The V end lost 4 bases, the J end lost 4 bases, and 25 bases lay between the germline ends. This CDR3 has 18 residues. Written as DNA, the CDR3 is TGTGCCAGCAGCTCCCTAGGTGGGGGGCATACCCGGTTCTATGGCTACACCTTC. It specifies CASSSLGGGHTRFYGYTF.

The chain carries TRBV27 and TRBJ2-3, with TRBD2 matching over 7 bases. The germline CDR1 and CDR2 sequences are MNHEY and SMNVEV (reference sequence). This CDR3 spans 14 amino acids. Trimming cost V 3 bases and J 3 bases; bases outside gene matches: 3. The CDR3 DNA sequence: TGTGCCAGCAGTTTCGGGGGGTGGACAGATACGCAGTATTTT. This encodes CASSFGGWTDTQYF.

The rearrangement joins TRBV10-1 to TRBJ2-2; no reliable D call. Germline assignment: CDR1 WNHNN and CDR2 SYGVQD (reference sequence). CDR3 length equals 14 residues. V was clipped by 5 bases and J by 0 bases, with 7 bases between them. The CDR3 DNA sequence: TGCGCCAGCAGTAAGAGTGCGAACACCGGGGAGCTGTTTTTT. Protein product: CASSKSANTGELFF.